This T cell receptor beta chain was captured in a study of T cells after yellow fever vaccination. Whole-study context: Those fractions that held only low numbers of cells were prepared using the SMART-Seq v4 Ultra Low Input RNA kit.

Germline CDR1 and CDR2: SQVTM and ANQGSEA. The CDR3 has 13 residues. V dropped 6 bases and J dropped 2; count of bases not matched to a gene: 2. This clonotype was picked up a small number of times. Its antigen is currently unknown. Template switching with 5'RACE generated the TCR cDNA and added a universal primer site and UMIs. TCRdb passed the 5' RACE reads through MiXCR, listing each CDR3 protein once. The sample holds 510,000 or so distinct CDR3 sequences, 15% to 20% seen once. Findings and limits, study-wide: Repertoires sorted by FACS could include abundant clonotypes that are contaminants from the bulk population.

J is TRBJ2-7 and V is TRBV29-1; 12 bases are a match to TRBD2. The sequence derives from a young man who received the YFV17D yellow fever vaccine. Sequenced material: PBMCs, taken 15 days after the yellow fever booster vaccination. This chain's CDR3 is CSVRLAGAYEQYF. As DNA, the CDR3 is TGCAGCGTGCGACTAGCGGGGGCCTACGAGCAGTACTTC.